This is a list of T cell receptor beta chains from one sample in a study of cytomegalovirus exposure and HLA in healthy donors. Sequencing was performed with immunoSEQ multiplex PCR; in TCRdb, only in-frame clones are kept and a portion is missing. The sample gives over 85,000 clones, 75% to 80% of which show up once; 7.7% is in the top ten. The sample comprised PBMCs. These receptors all stem from a female donor in good health and CMV-seronegative. Both conserved end residues are part of each CDR3.

TRBJ1-2,TRBV6-5,CASSVGQGALYGYTF
TRBJ2-3,TRBV7-9,CASSTSDTQYF
TRBJ1-2,TRBV7-3,CASSQTPGQRILGYTF
TRBJ2-5,TRBV7-3,CASSLISQETQYF
TRBJ2-4,TRBV5-1,CASSLSQGNIQYF
TRBJ1-1,TRBV6-5,CASSEARSAEAFF
TRBJ2-2,TRBV11-3,CASSLGQGAGELFF
TRBJ2-7,TRBV5-6,CASNLQGYEQYF
TRBJ2-1,TRBV20-1,CSARSDNEQFF
TRBJ2-5,TRBV30,CAWSVGQQETQYF
TRBJ1-2,TRBV6-5,CASSITPDRGLIYTF
TRBJ1-2,TRBV6-1,CASSEAGQGYGYTF
TRBJ1-3,TRBV5-1,CASRGRSSGNTIYF
TRBJ1-3,TRBV28,CASSSGQGATGNTIYF
TRBJ2-7,TRBV5-1,CASSLDGAYEQYF
TRBJ1-2,TRBV18,CASSPGRGSYGYTF
TRBJ2-3,TRBV5-5,CASSYRQFLSTDTQYF
TRBJ1-5,TRBV15,CATSRDESQPQHF
TRBJ1-4,TRBV2,CASKTDRFRHNEKLFF
TRBJ2-1,TRBV7-2,CASSYPGLAVPNEQFF
TRBJ1-1,TRBV7-9,CASSLEGAGEAFF
TRBJ2-1,TRBV11-2,CASSFTFGRDYNEQFF
TRBJ1-4,TRBV7-2,CASSLEGRVLNEKLFF
TRBJ2-1,TRBV28,CASSSGGLAGGTSYNEQFF
TRBJ2-7,TRBV29-1,CSVDGDRGLRGQYF
TRBJ2-7,TRBV19,CASSEDREAYEQYF
TRBJ2-5,TRBV10-2,CASSKQQQETQYF
TRBJ2-1,TRBV18,CASSPRGRLLNEQFF
TRBJ2-1,TRBV27,CASSYGGEQFF
TRBJ2-4,TRBV19,CASSIGGDYQYF
TRBJ2-1,TRBV27,CASSLGLAGVGEQFF
TRBJ2-7,TRBV28,CASSATRGPYEQYF
TRBJ1-1,TRBV6-5,CASSYSRQGKAFF
TRBJ2-2,TRBV12-5,CASGLVTGTSGRGELFF
TRBJ2-7,TRBV19,CASSIDGTGATYEQYF
TRBJ2-1,TRBV6-1,CASSLTSSAEQFF
TRBJ1-5,TRBV6-5,CASRDSIYSNQPQHF
TRBJ1-5,TRBV19,CASTSVWVRDSNQPQHF
TRBJ1-1,TRBV28,CASSSGAARTEAFF
TRBJ2-5,TRBV5-1,CASSLVPGGQETQYF
TRBJ1-1,TRBV7-8,CASSSAAGIVYTEAFF
TRBJ2-1,TRBV19,CASMRSQGYNEQFF
TRBJ2-7,TRBV5-1,CASSLETGGYEQYF
TRBJ2-7,TRBV21-1,CASSKSGFPGLAGEEYF
TRBJ1-1,TRBV6-5,CASRSPPGGLTEAFF
TRBJ1-1,TRBV5-6,CASSLVGGGTEAFF
TRBJ1-1,TRBV9,CASSQGGTEAFF
TRBJ2-2,TRBV30,CAWRWSGAPPGELFF
TRBJ1-5,TRBV5-6,CASSSTDRDNQPQHF
TRBJ2-1,TRBV30,CAWLGGPGTTQSNEQFF